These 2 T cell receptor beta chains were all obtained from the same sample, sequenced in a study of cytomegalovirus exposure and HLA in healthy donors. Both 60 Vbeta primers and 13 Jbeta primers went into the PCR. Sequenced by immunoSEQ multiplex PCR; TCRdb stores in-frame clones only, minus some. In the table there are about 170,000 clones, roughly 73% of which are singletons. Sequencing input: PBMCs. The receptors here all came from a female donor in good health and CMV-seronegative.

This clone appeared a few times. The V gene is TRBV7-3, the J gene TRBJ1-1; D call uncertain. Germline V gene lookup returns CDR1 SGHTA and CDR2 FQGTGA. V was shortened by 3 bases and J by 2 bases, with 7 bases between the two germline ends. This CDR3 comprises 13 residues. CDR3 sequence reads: CASSFNSNTEAFF. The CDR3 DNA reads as TGTGCCAGCAGCTTTAACAGTAACACTGAAGCTTTCTTT.

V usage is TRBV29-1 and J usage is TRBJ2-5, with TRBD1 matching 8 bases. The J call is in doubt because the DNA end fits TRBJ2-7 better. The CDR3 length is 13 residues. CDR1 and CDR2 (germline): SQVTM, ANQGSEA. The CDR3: CSVEPQGVNEQYF. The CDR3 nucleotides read TGCAGCGTTGAACCACAGGGGGTTAACGAGCAGTACTTC.